This T cell receptor beta chain was identified during a study of T cell repertoires in cytomegalovirus infection. Study as a whole: Both CMV infection and a matching HLA type were indicated by public TCR beta signatures. Findings and limits, study-wide: The ex vivo response was dominated by HLA-C-restricted CMV-specific TCR beta clonotypes.

TCRdb fed the reads into MiXCR, producing one record per CDR3 protein. The repertoire holds about 320,000 distinct CDR3 sequences, with over 7.5% as singletons. The J segment lost 0 bases and the V segment lost 5 bases, leaving 3 bases of the junction unmatched. The CDR3 sequence is 15 residues long. Germline loops: CDR1 SGHTA, CDR2 FQGNSA. This clonotype came up a few times. The antigen is not known. This receptor was obtained from a human donor in good health (CMV status not recorded). Some clones in this sample may be carry-over from other donors' samples. The sample taken for sequencing was PBMCs. This chain joins TRBV7-2 and TRBJ1-3; TRBD1 aligns across 8 bases. Here the CDR3 DNA reads TGTGCCAGCAGCGAGGGACAGGCCTCTGGAAACACCATATATTTT. Encoded protein: CASSEGQASGNTIYF.